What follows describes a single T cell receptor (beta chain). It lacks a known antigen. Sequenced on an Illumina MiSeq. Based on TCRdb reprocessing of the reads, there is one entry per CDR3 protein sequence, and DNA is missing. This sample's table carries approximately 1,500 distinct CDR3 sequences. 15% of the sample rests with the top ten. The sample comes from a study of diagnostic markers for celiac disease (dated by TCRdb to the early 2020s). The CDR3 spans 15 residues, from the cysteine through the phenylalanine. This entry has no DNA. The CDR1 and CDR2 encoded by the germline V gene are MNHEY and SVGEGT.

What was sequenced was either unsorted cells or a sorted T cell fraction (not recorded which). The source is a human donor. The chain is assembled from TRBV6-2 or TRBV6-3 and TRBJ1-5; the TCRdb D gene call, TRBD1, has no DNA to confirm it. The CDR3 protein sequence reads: CASKRDGYSNQPQHF.